Each of the 19 T cell receptor beta chains below was sequenced from the same sample in a study of CD4+ T cells in melanoma. TCRdb's copy holds only in-frame clones and misses some; the assay was immunoSEQ multiplex PCR. This sample carries fewer than 15,000 clones, 65% to 80% of them seen once, and the ten largest clones take roughly 17%. The specimen sequenced was cells from a culture (not recorded whether cultured in vitro). The receptors shown here come from a human donor with melanoma.

The gene calls are TRBV7-8 and TRBJ1-1, with a tentative D call TRBD1 (5 bases). With 5 bases removed from V and 12 bases from J, the gap between germline ends came to 19 bases. The CDR3 runs 13 residues. The germline V gene encodes CDR1 SGHVS and CDR2 FQNEAQ. DNA of the CDR3: TGTGCCAGCAGCCCTGGGGCAGCTCCTGGGACTTTCTTT. Protein: CASSPGAAPGTFF.

The gene calls are TRBV5-1 and TRBJ2-1; D might be TRBD2 (7 bases). The CDR3 has 15 amino acids. Germline V CDR1 and CDR2: SGHRS, YFSETQ. V was clipped by 1 base and J by 4 bases, with 12 bases between them. This CDR3 is CASSLSGGAYNEQFF. CDR3 nucleotides: TGCGCCAGCAGCTTGTCGGGGGGCGCTTACAATGAGCAGTTCTTC.

The chain is built from TRBV6-6 and TRBJ1-5, with D possibly TRBD1 on 5 matching bases. V lost 5 bases, J lost 7 bases, and 15 bases lay in between. Germline loops: CDR1 MNHNY, CDR2 SVGAGI (reference sequence). The CDR3 has 14 residues. In DNA, the CDR3 is TGTGCCAGCAGTACCCCCGGGGGAGGGCAGCCCCAGCATTTT. It encodes CASSTPGGGQPQHF.

The V and J genes are TRBV10-2 and TRBJ2-2; 12 nucleotides match TRBD2. The CDR3 is 15 amino acids. V dropped 3 bases and J dropped 8; count of bases not matched to a gene: 4. The germline V gene has CDR1 WSHSY and CDR2 SAAADI. In DNA form, the CDR3 reads TGCGCCAGCAGTGAACGGGGACTAGCGGGTGGGGAGCTGTTTTTT. It specifies CASSERGLAGGELFF.

This rearrangement joins TRBV30 to TRBJ1-5; perhaps TRBD1 as D (5 bases). Germline values: CDR1 GTSNPN, CDR2 SVGIG (reference sequence). The CDR3 is made up of 13 amino acids. Trimming stripped 5 bases from V and 11 bases from J, with 19 bases between. CDR3 sequence (DNA): TGTGCCTGGTCTACACAGGTCCTTGGAGCCCAGCATTTT. It encodes CAWSTQVLGAQHF.

The genes are TRBV29-1 and TRBJ2-5; D might be TRBD2 (5 bases). Trimming pared 7 bases from V and 2 bases from J, leaving 8 bases between. The CDR3 runs 11 residues. Germline V gives CDR1 SQVTM, CDR2 ANQGSEA. CDR3 sequence: CSAGLQETQYF. CDR3 nucleotide sequence: TGCAGCGCTGGACTTCAAGAGACCCAGTACTTC.

This rearrangement joins TRBV6-5 to TRBJ1-5; D possibly corresponds to TRBD1 (6 bases). The CDR3 sequence is 15 residues long. Between the trimmed V and J ends, which lost 6 bases and 9 bases, there was a span of 21 bases. Per the germline V gene, CDR1 is MNHEY and CDR2 is SVGAGI. The CDR3 loop reads CASRRDALGGSPQHF. The CDR3 DNA sequence: TGTGCCAGCAGGAGAGACGCGCTAGGGGGTTCGCCCCAGCATTTT.

The chain is built from TRBV7-2 and TRBJ1-6; a possible D gene is TRBD1 (6 bases). Trimming cost V 4 bases and J 7 bases, with 23 bases left between them. Germline lookup yields CDR1 SGHTA and CDR2 FQGNSA. There are 18 residues in the CDR3. DNA for the CDR3: TGTGCCAGCAGCTCCGACAGGCATGGAGCGGCACGAAATTCACCCCTCCACTTT. It translates to CASSSDRHGAARNSPLHF. Combining the CDR3 with reference TRBV7-2 and TRBJ1-6 gives the whole variable domain GAGVSQSPSNKVTEKGKDVELRCDPISGHTALYWYRQSLGQGLEFLIYFQGNSAPDKSGLPSDRFSAERTGGSVSTLTIQRTQQEDSAVYLCASSSDRHGAARNSPLHFGNGTRLTVT.

The V call is TRBV5-5, the J call TRBJ2-7; no firm D call. The V end was cut by 1 base, the J end by 2 bases, with 13 bases between. Looked up from germline, CDR1 is SGHKS and CDR2 is YYEKEE (reference sequence). The CDR3 runs 15 residues. The CDR3 loop is CASSLWAFGPYEQYF. CDR3 bases: TGTGCCAGCAGCTTGTGGGCTTTCGGTCCCTACGAGCAGTACTTC. The full variable domain, in which reference TRBV5-5 and TRBJ2-7 provide the parts outside the CDR3, is DAGVTQSPTHLIKTRGQQVTLRCSPISGHKSVSWYQQVLGQGPQFIFQYYEKEERGRGNFPDRFSARQFPNYSSELNVNALLLGDSALYLCASSLWAFGPYEQYFGPGTRLTVT.

This CDR3 is CASSLGGLGTDTQYF. As DNA, the CDR3 is TGCGCCAGCAGCTTAGGGGGCCTTGGCACAGATACGCAGTATTTT. The chain combines TRBV5-1 with TRBJ2-3, with 7 bases aligning to TRBD1. From germline, CDR1 is SGHRS and CDR2 YFSETQ. Trimming removed 2 bases from V and 1 base from J; junction bases left unmatched: 4. This CDR3 has 15 amino acids.

DNA for the CDR3: TGTGCCAGCAGCCTCGGACAGACTAGCGGGGCCCAAGAGACCCAGTACTTC. It specifies CASSLGQTSGAQETQYF. This chain connects TRBV4-2 to TRBJ2-5; 11 nucleotides match TRBD2. The CDR3 spans 17 residues. V shed 4 bases and J 1 base; nucleotides not matched to a gene: 8. In germline, CDR1 is LGHNA, CDR2 YNFKEQ.

The chain combines TRBV7-2 with TRBJ2-7; 7 bases align to TRBD2. With 6 bases clipped from V and 2 bases from J, the junction kept 7 bases outside the gene matches. Germline lookup yields CDR1 SGHTA and CDR2 FQGNSA. This CDR3 contains 14 residues. The CDR3 DNA sequence: TGTGCCAGCAGAGCCCCCGGGGGGACCTACGAGCAGTACTTC. This encodes CASRAPGGTYEQYF.

The V gene is TRBV6-6, the J gene TRBJ2-3, with D possibly called TRBD1 or TRBD2 (5 bases each). The CDR3 sequence is 15 residues long. The germline V and J ends were trimmed by 5 bases and 0 bases, with 12 bases remaining between them. Germline assignment: CDR1 MNHNY and CDR2 SVGAGI (reference sequence). The DNA for the CDR3 is TGTGCCAGCAGTGCCGGGACCCTTAGCACAGATACGCAGTATTTT. It specifies CASSAGTLSTDTQYF.

The chain has TRBV29-1 and TRBJ1-1; D not resolved. Trimming removed 4 bases at V and 11 bases at J, with 14 bases between. Germline V gives CDR1 SQVTM, CDR2 ANQGSEA. The CDR3 spans 11 residues. The CDR3 protein is CSVVAAEFAFF. The CDR3 nucleotides are TGCAGCGTTGTGGCGGCAGAGTTTGCTTTCTTT.

This chain connects TRBV5-1 to TRBJ1-1; D might be TRBD1 (5 bases). Deletions cut 5 bases from V and 4 bases from J, with 15 bases between. The germline gives CDR1 SGHRS, CDR2 YFSETQ. The CDR3 loop spans 14 amino acids. The CDR3 sequence: CASRPLQEFTEAFF. The CDR3 region has the DNA TGCGCCAGCAGACCTCTACAGGAGTTCACTGAAGCTTTCTTT.

The rearrangement links TRBV9 to TRBJ1-1; TRBD1 might be the D (6 bases). This CDR3 contains 15 residues. V gave up 3 bases and J gave up 1 base, with 13 bases separating them. The germline gives CDR1 SGDLS, CDR2 YYNGEE. The chain's CDR3 is CASSETGARNTEAFF. The CDR3 coding sequence is TGTGCCAGCAGCGAGACGGGGGCGCGGAACACTGAAGCTTTCTTT. Full variable domain (outside the CDR3, taken from reference TRBV9 and TRBJ1-1): DSGVTQTPKHLITATGQRVTLRCSPRSGDLSVYWYQQSLDQGLQFLIQYYNGEERAKGNILERFSAQQFPDLHSELNLSSLELGDSALYFCASSETGARNTEAFFGQGTRLTVV.

This rearrangement joins TRBV5-1 to TRBJ1-5; 7 nucleotides agree with TRBD1. The CDR3 has 20 amino acids. Germline trimming cut 3 bases from V and 4 bases from J; bases unmatched to any gene: 22. Germline loops: CDR1 SGHRS, CDR2 YFSETQ. CDR3 coding DNA: TGCGCCAGCAGCTGCCTCTATCGTCTGACAGGGATATTCCGAAATCAGCCCCAGCATTTT. This encodes CASSCLYRLTGIFRNQPQHF.

The chain couples TRBV6-1 to TRBJ2-7; D tentatively reads TRBD1 or TRBD2 (6 bases each). The CDR3 covers 14 residues. The V gene lost 7 bases and the J gene lost 5 bases, with 18 bases spanning the gap. CDR1 is MNHNS, CDR2 SASEGT, per germline. The CDR3 sequence: CASTYNNREDEQYF. The CDR3, as DNA: TGTGCCAGCACCTATAACAACAGGGAGGACGAGCAGTACTTC.

The chain has TRBV29-1 and TRBJ1-1; the D gene is possibly TRBD1 (6 bases). There are 15 residues in the CDR3. The germline V gene encodes CDR1 SQVTM and CDR2 ANQGSEA. V lost 5 bases and J 1 base, leaving 17 bases between the germline ends. CDR3 DNA: TGCAGCGTTCTCCGAGGAGGACAGTCGAACACTGAAGCTTTCTTT. Translation: CSVLRGGQSNTEAFF.